This entry lists 20 T cell receptor beta chains sequenced from one sample in a study of CD8+ T cells in alopecia areata. Treatment indicated: oral pan-JAK inhibitor, 5-10 mg twice daily. Extracted RNA was reverse transcribed, and the resulting cDNA served as sequencing template. The table came from immunoSEQ multiplex PCR; TCRdb's copy has only in-frame clones and leaves some out. This table has under 300,000 clones, around three fifths appearing once. The source material was CD4+ T cells sorted from blood, sampled between weeks 51 and 54, from a patient treated with tofacitinib. These receptors were collected from a human donor with alopecia areata.

This clone has more than one count but fewer than ten. V and J are TRBV30 and TRBJ1-2; D is ambiguous. Looked up from germline, CDR1 is GTSNPN and CDR2 is SVGIG (reference sequence). The CDR3 is 12 residues long. Trimming took 4 bases from V and 2 from J, leaving 8 bases between them. In DNA, the CDR3 is TGTGCCTGGACCAAAACAAACTATGGCTACACCTTC. It yields the protein CAWTKTNYGYTF. The variable domain in full, completed from reference TRBV30 and TRBJ1-2, reads SQTIHQWPATLVQPVGSPLSLECTVEGTSNPNLYWYRQAAGRGLQLLFYSVGIGQISSEVPQNLSASRPQDRQFILSSKKLLLSDSGFYLCAWTKTNYGYTFGSGTRLTVV.

This clone was found a few times. The chain has TRBV6-1 and TRBJ2-3; no clear D gene. V shed 3 bases and J shed 0 bases, with 13 bases lying between them. Germline lookup yields CDR1 MNHNS and CDR2 SASEGT. This CDR3 is 16 amino acids long. CDR3 DNA sequence: TGTGCCAGCAGTGAGTCCAGGCTCTCTAGCACAGATACGCAGTATTTT. Translating gives CASSESRLSSTDTQYF.

This clone showed up just a few times. The chain combines TRBV27 with TRBJ1-1; D gene uncertain. Trimming left V 6 bases short and J 1 base short, with 9 bases between. Germline CDR1 MNHEY, CDR2 SMNVEV (reference sequence). The CDR3 loop spans 13 amino acids. The CDR3: CASRTLTNTEAFF. DNA of the CDR3: TGTGCCAGCAGGACCTTGACGAACACTGAAGCTTTCTTT.

Remarks on this clone: In the same sample, other DNA sequences code for this CDR3. The chain uses TRBV6-5 and TRBJ2-6; D ambiguous. Per the germline V gene, CDR1 is MNHEY and CDR2 is SVGAGI. The CDR3 spans 13 residues. V was trimmed by 6 bases and J by 0 bases, leaving 3 bases between them. The CDR3 DNA follows: TGTGCCAGCAGGGGCTCTGGGGCCAACGTCCTGACTTTC. Amino acid sequence: CASRGSGANVLTF.

The sample holds a few counts of this clone. V is TRBV7-2 and J is TRBJ2-5; D is uncertain. Trimming left V 3 bases short and J 2 bases short, with 7 bases between. CDR3 size: 13 residues. CDR1 is SGHTA and CDR2 is FQGNSA in the germline V gene. The CDR3, as DNA: TGTGCCAGCAGCTTTACTACTCAAGAGACCCAGTACTTC. Its translation is CASSFTTQETQYF.

The chain has TRBV5-1 and TRBJ1-2, with TRBD1 as a possible D gene (5 bases). V lost 2 bases and J lost 1, with 9 bases in between. The CDR3 spans 14 residues. The germline gives CDR1 SGHRS, CDR2 YFSETQ. The CDR3 coding sequence is TGCGCCAGCAGCTTTACAGGCCTTAACTATGGCTACACCTTC. It encodes CASSFTGLNYGYTF.

This clone has just a few counts. The rearrangement links TRBV6-5 to TRBJ1-2; unclear D gene. V lost 8 bases and J lost 4, with 11 bases in between. CDR1 is MNHEY and CDR2 is SVGAGI in the germline V gene. There are 12 residues in the CDR3. DNA for the CDR3: TGTGCCAGCGGCGACCTGGGCTATGGCTACACCTTC. Translated: CASGDLGYGYTF.

This clone was seen a few times. This rearrangement joins TRBV6-6 to TRBJ2-3, with no clear D. Germline V gene lookup returns CDR1 MNHNY and CDR2 SVGAGI (reference sequence). Trimming left V 3 bases short and J 4 bases short, with 11 bases between. The CDR3 length is 14 residues. CDR3 amino acids: CASSYGEAADTQYF. Written as DNA, the CDR3 is TGTGCCAGCAGTTATGGCGAGGCGGCAGATACGCAGTATTTT.

The chain carries TRBV30 and TRBJ2-7; D gene ambiguous. The CDR3 extends over 15 amino acids. V shed 7 bases and J shed 0 bases, with 19 bases lying between them. CDR1 is GTSNPN and CDR2 is SVGIG in the germline V gene (reference sequence). The CDR3 coding sequence is TGTGCCTTTCGTTCTCGCCCTGGGTACTCCTACGAGCAGTACTTC. Its protein is CAFRSRPGYSYEQYF.

This clone was detected a few times. The V call is TRBV2, the J call TRBJ2-3, with D unclear. Germline CDR1 and CDR2: SNHLY and FYNNEI. The length of the CDR3 is 13 residues. The germline V and J ends were trimmed by 8 bases and 3 bases, with 12 bases remaining between them. The CDR3 DNA reads TGTGCCAGCCGAGGCTTTCGTACAGATACGCAGTATTTT. It yields the protein CASRGFRTDTQYF.

The chain has TRBV6-5 and TRBJ2-7; 8 positions agree with TRBD1. Looked up from germline, CDR1 is MNHEY and CDR2 is SVGAGI. Losses at the gene ends were 6 bases for V and 2 bases for J; bases not matched to a gene: 6. This CDR3 is built from 14 residues. This chain's CDR3 is CASSSTGEAYEQYF. The CDR3 coding sequence is TGTGCCAGCAGCTCGACAGGGGAAGCCTACGAGCAGTACTTC.

The chain joins TRBV30 to TRBJ1-5; TRBD1 matches 8 bases. The CDR3 is 12 amino acids. Unmatched junction bases numbered 4, after V lost 3 bases and J lost 9 bases. Germline V CDR1 and CDR2: GTSNPN, SVGIG (reference sequence). CDR3 loop: CAWRQGAGPQHF. The DNA of the CDR3 is TGTGCCTGGAGGCAGGGGGCAGGGCCCCAGCATTTT.

The chain's CDR3 is CAWSVKGVNSPLHF. The CDR3 DNA sequence: TGTGCCTGGAGTGTAAAGGGGGTTAATTCACCCCTCCACTTT. The rearrangement links TRBV30 to TRBJ1-6; D is possibly TRBD1 (6 bases). Germline CDR1 and CDR2: GTSNPN and SVGIG (reference sequence). Trimming took 0 bases from V and 6 from J, leaving 9 bases between them. The CDR3 sequence is 14 residues long.

This chain joins TRBV5-1 and TRBJ2-3; the match to TRBD2 covers 13 bases. Germline CDR1 reads SGHRS; CDR2 reads YFSETQ. The junction had 7 bases not matched to a gene; V was cut back by 7 bases and J by 5 bases. The CDR3 contains 15 residues. The CDR3 nucleotides are TGCGCCAGCGGCGGACTAGCGGGGGCCGGAGATACGCAGTATTTT. Translated, it gives CASGGLAGAGDTQYF.

The chain couples TRBV5-1 to TRBJ2-7; D ambiguous. The germline V gene encodes CDR1 SGHRS and CDR2 YFSETQ. The V gene lost 0 bases and the J gene lost 6 bases, with 16 bases spanning the gap. The CDR3 has 15 residues. In DNA form, the CDR3 reads TGCGCCAGCAGCTTGGGCGCGTCACCCCCGGGCGAGCAGTACTTC. Its protein is CASSLGASPPGEQYF. The entire variable domain, with the rest obtained from reference TRBV5-1 and TRBJ2-7, is as follows: KAGVTQTPRYLIKTRGQQVTLSCSPISGHRSVSWYQQTPGQGLQFLFEYFSETQRNKGNFPGRFSGRQFSNSRSEMNVSTLELGDSALYLCASSLGASPPGEQYFGPGTRLTVT.

The CDR3 spells CASSLEAGYYEQYF. For the CDR3, the DNA is TGCGCCAGCAGCTTGGAGGCCGGCTACTACGAGCAGTACTTC. This chain joins TRBV5-1 and TRBJ2-7; D uncertain. The CDR3 sequence is 14 residues long. Trimming took 0 bases from V and 3 from J, leaving 10 bases between them. Germline V CDR1 and CDR2: SGHRS, YFSETQ.

The V gene is TRBV5-1, the J gene TRBJ2-1; D perhaps matches TRBD2 (5 bases). Trimming removed 0 bases from V and 8 bases from J, with 9 bases in between. Germline CDR1 and CDR2: SGHRS and YFSETQ. CDR3 length equals 13 residues. CDR3 residues: CASSLDRGDEQFF. As DNA, the CDR3 is TGCGCCAGCAGCTTGGACCGGGGAGATGAGCAGTTCTTC.

This chain connects TRBV7-3 to TRBJ1-1; D may be TRBD1 (5 bases). Per germline, CDR1 SGHTA and CDR2 FQGTGA. CDR3 length: 14 amino acids. V lost 2 bases, J lost 4 bases, and 11 bases lay in between. CDR3: CASSLQGGSTEAFF. The CDR3 DNA reads as TGTGCCAGCAGCTTACAGGGAGGGAGCACTGAAGCTTTCTTT.

This chain joins TRBV29-1 and TRBJ2-3, with 9 bases aligning to TRBD1. The CDR3 consists of 13 residues. The V gene end was trimmed by 4 bases and the J gene end by 4 bases; junction bases not matched to a gene: 3. Germline V gives CDR1 SQVTM, CDR2 ANQGSEA. This CDR3 reads CSVAGTGPDTQYF. As DNA, the CDR3 is TGCAGCGTTGCGGGGACAGGGCCAGATACGCAGTATTTT.

The chain combines TRBV27 with TRBJ2-7, with D perhaps TRBD1 (5 bases). V lost 6 bases to trimming and J lost 1 base, with 16 bases between them. The germline V gene has CDR1 MNHEY and CDR2 SMNVEV (reference sequence). CDR3 length: 15 residues. The CDR3 loop reads CASSLTRVGSYEQYF. CDR3 bases: TGTGCCAGCAGCTTGACCAGGGTGGGTTCCTACGAGCAGTACTTC.